This is a list of T cell receptor beta chains from one sample in a study of cytomegalovirus exposure and HLA in healthy donors. Clones were sequenced by immunoSEQ multiplex PCR, and TCRdb holds only the in-frame ones, with some missing. The table records 150,000 to 200,000 clones, about 85% of them present only once. Sequencing was performed on PBMCs. These TCRs come from a woman in her forties or fifties in good health and CMV-seronegative. The CDR3 runs from the conserved cysteine through the conserved F or W. Fields, in order: V gene, D gene, clone size, J gene, CDR3 protein, CDR3 DNA. The D gene is left open where the match is weak. Rows may omit the clone size; those that give it use once, few, many or a size class.

>TRBV7-6|.|.|TRBJ2-2
CASSPPGSTGELFF
TGTGCCAGCAGCCCCCCGGGGAGCACCGGGGAGCTGTTTTTT
>TRBV27|.|.|TRBJ2-1
CASHFQGLGFGEQFF
TGTGCCAGTCATTTCCAGGGCTTAGGTTTTGGTGAGCAGTTCTTC
>TRBV4-1|TRBD2|few|TRBJ2-7
CASSPELAGGPYEQYF
TGCGCCAGCAGCCCTGAACTAGCGGGGGGGCCCTACGAGCAGTACTTC
>TRBV7-2|.|.|TRBJ1-5
CASSVSWDNPQHF
TGTGCCAGCAGCGTATCATGGGACAACCCCCAGCATTTT
>TRBV18|TRBD1|.|TRBJ2-7
CASSSGQGGEQYF
TGTGCCAGCTCATCGGGACAGGGTGGCGAGCAGTACTTC
>TRBV9|.|.|TRBJ2-2
CASSVTGFPGELFF
TGTGCCAGCAGCGTAACAGGTTTTCCCGGGGAGCTGTTTTTT
>TRBV19|TRBD1|few|TRBJ2-6
CASSARTGATGANVLTF
TGTGCCAGTAGTGCCCGGACAGGGGCGACTGGGGCCAACGTCCTGACTTTC
>TRBV10-1|.|.|TRBJ1-5
CASRRAVCNQPQHF
TGCGCCAGCCGGCGGGCGGTGTGCAATCAGCCCCAGCATTTT
>TRBV19|TRBD1|.|TRBJ1-3
CASTSDRFYSGNTIYF
TGTGCCAGTACCTCGGACAGGTTTTACTCTGGAAACACCATATATTTT
>TRBV13|TRBD2|.|TRBJ2-5
CASSLAGLAGETQYF
TGTGCCAGCAGCTTAGCGGGACTAGCGGGGGAGACCCAGTACTTC
>TRBV7-9|.|.|TRBJ2-1
CASSHLSGTPNEQFF
TGTGCCAGCAGCCATCTATCCGGGACTCCCAATGAGCAGTTCTTC
>TRBV6-6|.|few|TRBJ1-1
CASSTPGPCLF
TGTGCCAGCAGTACCCCCGGTCCTTGCTTATTT
>TRBV7-9|TRBD1|.|TRBJ1-3
CSSSFRGSSGNTIYF
TGTTCCAGCAGCTTCAGGGGGAGCTCTGGAAACACCATATATTTT
>TRBV12-5|TRBD1|.|TRBJ2-7
CASGSQTGEDYEQYF
TGTGCTAGTGGTTCTCAGACAGGGGAGGACTACGAGCAGTACTTC
>TRBV29-1|.|.|TRBJ1-3
CSVQYGKNTIYF
TGCAGCGTTCAGTACGGGAAAAACACCATATATTTT
>TRBV2|TRBD2|.|TRBJ2-1
CASISAGGSGNEQFF
TGTGCCAGCATATCCGCGGGGGGGAGTGGCAATGAGCAGTTCTTC